This T cell receptor (beta chain) was retrieved from a study of blood T cell repertoires in COVID-19 (dated by TCRdb to 2020 to 2021). A note on the overall study: The collaborator samples originated in the United States, Italy and Spain and spanned the acute and convalescent phases of COVID-19. Sample metadata almost always included a de-identified subject ID, COVID-19 status, age in years and sex. The samples were drawn from two sources: the first 160 participants of the ongoing ImmuneRACE study, and 1,254 subjects contributed by 6 global collaborators. The material from the prospective study consisted of cDNA or gDNA derived from T cells, B-cell-depleted T cells, or PBMCs. Where available, HLA class I and class II types were obtained from metadata supplied by the sample provider rather than from assay-based typing. A freely available public database, intended as a resource for researchers studying the immune response to SARS-CoV-2, is where the repertoires were released. The dataset comprised deeply sampled blood TCRbeta repertoires from subjects exposed to, actively infected with, or recovered from COVID-19. On the study overall, not on this receptor specifically: Clinical and demographic metadata were provided uncurated, with the amount varying by source and participant.

Comments on this clone: Which antigen it targets is not known. No clone much larger than this one lies a single base away; base qualities are absent.

Participants in the prospective study were aged roughly 18 to 100 years, lived in some 24 United States geographic areas, and enrolled through a virtual design. In the prospective study, participants were assigned to cohorts based on the clinical history participants reported in a screening survey and a study questionnaire. Recovered participants in ImmuneRACE Cohort 3 were defined as having two consecutive negative NP/OP PCR tests, clearance from a healthcare professional, or resolution of symptoms. In the prospective study, whole blood, serum and a nasopharyngeal or oropharyngeal swab were collected from each participant by mobile phlebotomists. Additional blood draws and questionnaires over a 2-month period could optionally be provided by prospective study participants. Blood samples from the prospective study were shipped frozen or at room temperature prior to DNA extraction. TCRbeta CDR3 regions were amplified from genomic DNA by means of the immunoSEQ Assay, a bias-controlled multiplex PCR. The authors' pipeline ran thus. The number of nucleated cells in each sample was estimated from the amplification of reference gene primers within the assay. To quantify the absolute abundance of each unique TCRbeta CDR3 rearrangement, sequence reads were collapsed and filtered. For each sample, productive Simpson clonality was calculated by taking the square root of Simpson's diversity index across productive rearrangements. This immuneACCESS table, as held by TCRdb, lists in-frame sequences with V and J called but not all clones. Of the missing ones, under half trace to an unresolved V gene in checked studies; the others have no known cause. V and J calls and clone size are as listed in that table; D and trimming were resolved from the DNA. This sample gives about 200,000 clones in total; roughly four fifths of them show up just once. The top ten hold 6% to 8% of the sample.

The CDR3, from cysteine to phenylalanine, totals 15 residues. Kept here is only the CDR3 DNA, which spans 45 bases and is read in frame from base 1. CDR1 SGHTA and CDR2 FQGNSA were looked up in the germline V gene. V loses 3 bases at its end and J loses 5 bases; junction bases beyond the gene matches: 5. The chain employs TRBV7-2 and TRBJ1-5, with 9 junctional bases fitting TRBD1. The TCR originated in a man aged 40-49 years who had recovered from COVID-19. The specimen sequenced was PBMCs or T cells enriched from blood (not recorded which). The base sequence is TGTGCCAGCAGCTTTGACAGGGGGGAGCATCAGCCCCAGCATTTT. Translated, it gives CASSFDRGEHQPQHF.